This T cell receptor beta chain appears in the sequencing data of a study of cytomegalovirus exposure and HLA in healthy donors. On the study more broadly: The Caucasian-associated ancestry cluster held roughly 84% of 398 genotyped donors.

This clone was detected only a few times. As yet, its antigen is unknown. CDR3 size: 16 residues. In the PCR, 60 Vbeta and 13 Jbeta primers were used. Assay: immunoSEQ multiplex PCR; the TCRdb copy retains only in-frame clones and omits some. The sample lists roughly 190,000 clones; approximately 9.5% were seen once. The study, taken as a whole, reports: Through in vitro validation, three CMV-associated chains were shown to be specific for CMV antigens. Relative to equally common others, HLA-associated TCR beta chains showed greater clonal expansion in a later analysis.

The rearrangement links TRBV21-1 to TRBJ2-1; TRBD2 is the table's D call, not checked against the DNA. TRBV21-1 is reported as a pseudogene. Sequenced sample: PBMCs. The source of this sequence is a woman under 40 in good health and CMV-seropositive. DNA of the CDR3: TGTGCCAGCAGCAAAGAGCCGCGGGAGGAATTTAATGAGCAGTTCTTC. It is translated as CASSKEPREEFNEQFF.